A selection of T cell receptor beta chains follows, all from one sample in a study of CD8 T cells in ankylosing spondylitis. TCRdb ran MiXCR on the 5' RACE reads and lists one entry per CDR3 protein. The repertoire holds a few hundred thousand distinct CDR3 sequences, with approximately 11% as singletons. Source material: blood, either unsorted or a sorted T cell fraction (not recorded which). These receptor sequences come from a male donor with ankylosing spondylitis or in good health (not recorded which). Each CDR3 is given with its conserved first and last residue. D genes are given only for firm matches. Only some rows state a clone size, as once, few, many or a class for expanded clones.

CDR3: CASSPGQGSTGELFF
DNA: TGTGCCAGCAGCCCGGGACAGGGGTCGACCGGGGAGCTGTTTTTT
size: many
D: TRBD1
J: TRBJ2-2
V: TRBV4-2

CDR3: CAIAYHSGGRSGNTIYF
DNA: TGTGCCATCGCCTACCACAGCGGAGGTCGCTCTGGAAACACCATATATTTT
size: many
D: .
J: TRBJ1-3
V: TRBV10-3

CDR3: CASSLSRTPSYEQYF
DNA: TGTGCCAGCAGTTTATCTAGAACTCCCTCCTACGAGCAGTACTTC
size: few
D: .
J: TRBJ2-7
V: TRBV27

CDR3: CASSYGGGAADTQYF
DNA: TGTGCCAGCAGTTACGGAGGGGGGGCCGCAGATACGCAGTATTTT
size: many
D: .
J: TRBJ2-3
V: TRBV6-5

CDR3: CASSELVGVYEQYF
DNA: TGCGCCAGCAGTGAGTTGGTCGGGGTCTACGAGCAGTACTTC
size: .
D: .
J: TRBJ2-7
V: TRBV10-2

CDR3: CSVAISGRVRNEQFF
DNA: TGCAGCGTAGCGATTAGCGGGAGAGTACGCAATGAGCAGTTCTTC
size: .
D: TRBD2
J: TRBJ2-1
V: TRBV29-1

CDR3: CASSGRPLSYNEQFF
DNA: TGTGCCAGCAGTGGTCGCCCCCTCTCCTACAATGAGCAGTTCTTC
size: many
D: .
J: TRBJ2-1
V: TRBV6-1

CDR3: CAISYDRLNTEAFF
DNA: TGTGCCATCAGTTATGACAGACTGAACACTGAAGCTTTCTTT
size: many
D: .
J: TRBJ1-1
V: TRBV10-3

CDR3: CASSSQGGAYNEQFF
DNA: TGTGCCAGCAGTTCCCAGGGAGGAGCGTACAATGAGCAGTTCTTC
size: many
D: .
J: TRBJ2-1
V: TRBV12-3/TRBV12-4

CDR3: CASSVSETDKNIQYF
DNA: TGTGCCAGCAGCGTATCCGAGACGGATAAAAACATTCAGTACTTC
size: many
D: .
J: TRBJ2-4
V: TRBV9

CDR3: CASSPPGQGPYEQYF
DNA: TGTGCCAGCAGTCCGCCGGGACAGGGGCCTTACGAGCAGTACTTC
size: many
D: TRBD1
J: TRBJ2-7
V: TRBV28

CDR3: CSAPAGAGAYYEQYF
DNA: TGCAGTGCACCCGCGGGGGCAGGGGCCTACTACGAGCAGTACTTC
size: few
D: .
J: TRBJ2-7
V: TRBV20-1

CDR3: CAWRPRTAEAFF
DNA: TGTGCCTGGAGGCCAAGGACGGCTGAAGCTTTCTTT
size: .
D: .
J: TRBJ1-1
V: TRBV30

CDR3: CASSLWRDYNEQFF
DNA: TGTGCCAGCAGTTTGTGGAGGGACTACAATGAGCAGTTCTTC
size: many
D: .
J: TRBJ2-1
V: TRBV12-3/TRBV12-4

CDR3: CASSPTTGPEYEQYF
DNA: TGTGCCAGCAGCCCTACGACAGGGCCGGAATACGAGCAGTACTTC
size: .
D: TRBD1
J: TRBJ2-7
V: TRBV7-9

CDR3: CSALRQADQYF
DNA: TGCAGTGCTCTACGACAGGCGGACCAGTACTTC
size: many
D: .
J: TRBJ2-4
V: TRBV20-1

CDR3: CASSSGGTQYF
DNA: TGTGCCAGCAGTTCTGGGGGTACGCAGTATTTT
size: many
D: .
J: TRBJ2-3
V: TRBV12-3/TRBV12-4

CDR3: CASSLAATLNTGELFF
DNA: TGCGCCAGCAGCTTGGCGGCCACCCTCAACACCGGGGAGCTGTTTTTT
size: many
D: .
J: TRBJ2-2
V: TRBV5-1

CDR3: CASSVSQGKQFF
DNA: TGTGCCAGCAGCGTTAGCCAGGGTAAGCAGTTCTTC
size: many
D: .
J: TRBJ2-1
V: TRBV9

CDR3: CASSDKNTEAFF
DNA: TGTGCCAGCAGCGACAAGAACACTGAAGCTTTCTTT
size: .
D: .
J: TRBJ1-1
V: TRBV2

CDR3: CASSPETASLQVNEQFF
DNA: TGCGCCAGCAGCCCAGAAACCGCTAGCTTACAGGTCAATGAGCAGTTCTTC
size: .
D: .
J: TRBJ2-1
V: TRBV4-1

CDR3: CASSDGRVNQPQHF
DNA: TGTGCCAGCAGTGATGGACGGGTTAATCAGCCCCAGCATTTT
size: .
D: .
J: TRBJ1-5
V: TRBV25-1

CDR3: CASSSARTGELFF
DNA: TGTGCCAGCAGTTCGGCCCGCACCGGGGAGCTGTTTTTT
size: many
D: .
J: TRBJ2-2
V: TRBV12-3/TRBV12-4

CDR3: CASSLGLAENYEQYF
DNA: TGTGCCAGCAGTTTAGGGCTAGCGGAGAACTACGAGCAGTACTTC
size: .
D: TRBD2
J: TRBJ2-7
V: TRBV28

CDR3: CASSPSRQGADTQYF
DNA: TGTGCCAGCAGCCCCTCCAGGCAGGGTGCAGATACGCAGTATTTT
size: many
D: .
J: TRBJ2-3
V: TRBV7-9

CDR3: CASSQPLRGQKEKLFF
DNA: TGCGCCAGCAGCCAACCCCTCCGTGGCCAGAAGGAAAAACTGTTTTTT
size: .
D: .
J: TRBJ1-4
V: TRBV4-1

CDR3: CSARGGGWGNTEAFF
DNA: TGCAGTGCTAGAGGTGGGGGCTGGGGGAACACTGAAGCTTTCTTT
size: many
D: .
J: TRBJ1-1
V: TRBV20-1

CDR3: CASSSKGSLDEQFF
DNA: TGTGCCAGCAGCTCCAAGGGCTCCCTAGATGAGCAGTTCTTC
size: many
D: .
J: TRBJ2-1
V: TRBV7-6

CDR3: CSVNGAGGELFF
DNA: TGCAGCGTTAACGGGGCTGGCGGGGAGCTGTTTTTT
size: few
D: .
J: TRBJ2-2
V: TRBV29-1

CDR3: CASSLPTDYYSYNEQFF
DNA: TGTGCCAGCAGCTTACCGACGGACTATTACTCCTACAATGAGCAGTTCTTC
size: many
D: .
J: TRBJ2-1
V: TRBV11-2

CDR3: CASSLAGRLDTQYF
DNA: TGCGCCAGCAGCTTGGCCGGGAGGCTCGATACGCAGTATTTT
size: many
D: TRBD2
J: TRBJ2-3
V: TRBV5-1

CDR3: CASSLDRFEDTQYF
DNA: TGTGCCAGCAGCTTAGACCGGTTTGAAGATACGCAGTATTTT
size: many
D: .
J: TRBJ2-3
V: TRBV11-2

CDR3: CASSISYRELNQPQHF
DNA: TGTGCCAGCAGCATCTCGTACAGGGAACTCAATCAGCCCCAGCATTTT
size: many
D: .
J: TRBJ1-5
V: TRBV5-5

CDR3: CASSFGQGFGYTF
DNA: TGTGCCAGCAGTTTTGGCCAGGGGTTTGGCTACACCTTC
size: many
D: .
J: TRBJ1-2
V: TRBV12-3/TRBV12-4

CDR3: CASSFAGRGGQYF
DNA: TGTGCCAGCAGTTTTGCCGGACGGGGGGGCCAGTACTTC
size: few
D: TRBD2
J: TRBJ2-5
V: TRBV12-3/TRBV12-4

CDR3: CASSPTSGYNEQFF
DNA: TGTGCCAGCAGTCCGACTAGCGGATACAATGAGCAGTTCTTC
size: few
D: TRBD2
J: TRBJ2-1
V: TRBV28

CDR3: CASSLRVGFRVEQYF
DNA: TGTGCCAGCAGCTTGCGAGTCGGGTTTCGGGTCGAGCAGTACTTC
size: many
D: .
J: TRBJ2-7
V: TRBV5-4

CDR3: CASLQERGAYSSPLHF
DNA: TGTGCCAGCCTCCAGGAACGGGGGGCATATAGTTCACCCCTCCACTTT
size: many
D: .
J: TRBJ1-6
V: TRBV2

CDR3: CASSVSSGGYNEQFF
DNA: TGCGCCAGCAGTGTATCGAGCGGGGGCTACAATGAGCAGTTCTTC
size: many
D: TRBD2
J: TRBJ2-1
V: TRBV5-1

CDR3: CASSSTGTNRETQYF
DNA: TGTGCCAGCAGTTCGACCGGGACGAATCGGGAGACCCAGTACTTC
size: .
D: .
J: TRBJ2-5
V: TRBV6-5

CDR3: CASSLTGRADSPLHF
DNA: TGCGCCAGCAGCTTGACTGGCAGGGCTGATTCACCCCTCCACTTT
size: many
D: .
J: TRBJ1-6
V: TRBV5-1

CDR3: CASSSGTGGSYEQYF
DNA: TGCGCCAGCAGTTCCGGGACAGGGGGCTCTTACGAGCAGTACTTC
size: many
D: TRBD1
J: TRBJ2-7
V: TRBV5-1

CDR3: CASSPRGLAVTHYEQYF
DNA: TGTGCCAGCAGCCCCAGGGGACTAGCGGTTACTCACTACGAGCAGTACTTC
size: .
D: TRBD2
J: TRBJ2-7
V: TRBV28

CDR3: CSVSGQGGYNEQFF
DNA: TGCAGCGTTTCTGGCCAGGGAGGGTACAATGAGCAGTTCTTC
size: .
D: TRBD2
J: TRBJ2-1
V: TRBV29-1

CDR3: CASSRRAPGHLNTEAFF
DNA: TGTGCCAGCAGCCGCCGGGCACCGGGTCACTTGAACACTGAAGCTTTCTTT
size: few
D: .
J: TRBJ1-1
V: TRBV3-1

CDR3: CASRRGAAEAFF
DNA: TGTGCCAGCCGCCGGGGGGCGGCTGAAGCTTTCTTT
size: .
D: .
J: TRBJ1-1
V: TRBV28

CDR3: CASVVGQNYGYTF
DNA: TGTGCCAGCGTAGTCGGACAGAACTATGGCTACACCTTC
size: .
D: .
J: TRBJ1-2
V: TRBV2

CDR3: CASSPRLGSGANVLTF
DNA: TGTGCCAGCAGCCCTAGACTGGGGTCTGGGGCCAACGTCCTGACTTTC
size: many
D: .
J: TRBJ2-6
V: TRBV3-1

CDR3: CASSPGVGNEQFF
DNA: TGTGCCAGCAGTCCCGGCGTGGGCAATGAGCAGTTCTTC
size: once
D: .
J: TRBJ2-1
V: TRBV7-6

CDR3: CAGTDRGNTIYF
DNA: TGTGCCGGAACGGACAGGGGAAACACCATATATTTT
size: many
D: TRBD1
J: TRBJ1-3
V: TRBV10-3

CDR3: CASSLAESYNEQFF
DNA: TGTGCCAGCAGTTTGGCGGAATCCTACAATGAGCAGTTCTTC
size: many
D: .
J: TRBJ2-1
V: TRBV27

CDR3: CATSKHRGSVTEAFF
DNA: TGTGCCACCAGCAAACACAGGGGTTCGGTCACTGAAGCTTTCTTT
size: many
D: TRBD1
J: TRBJ1-1
V: TRBV15

CDR3: CASSSKLRSGRTYNEQFF
DNA: TGTGCCAGTAGCTCCAAGCTCAGGAGCGGGAGGACCTACAATGAGCAGTTCTTC
size: .
D: TRBD2
J: TRBJ2-1
V: TRBV19

CDR3: CASSDSGQGSNEQYF
DNA: TGCGCCAGCAGCGACTCTGGACAGGGGTCGAACGAGCAGTACTTC
size: many
D: TRBD1
J: TRBJ2-7
V: TRBV5-1

CDR3: CSAPSIGLQYF
DNA: TGCAGTGCTCCCTCCATCGGGCTTCAGTACTTC
size: many
D: .
J: TRBJ2-4
V: TRBV20-1

CDR3: CASSTDGAANYGYTF
DNA: TGTGCCAGCAGTACGGACGGAGCCGCTAACTATGGCTACACCTTC
size: .
D: .
J: TRBJ1-2
V: TRBV5-5

CDR3: CASGLVNTVEVMNTEAFF
DNA: TGTGCTAGTGGTTTGGTAAACACAGTGGAAGTGATGAACACTGAAGCTTTCTTT
size: .
D: .
J: TRBJ1-1
V: TRBV12-5

CDR3: CASSLFGQGFNEQFF
DNA: TGTGCCAGCAGCTTGTTCGGACAGGGGTTCAATGAGCAGTTCTTC
size: many
D: TRBD1
J: TRBJ2-1
V: TRBV5-6

CDR3: CASSYSSGRASEQFF
DNA: TGTGCCAGCAGTTACTCGAGCGGGAGGGCCTCGGAGCAGTTCTTC
size: many
D: TRBD2
J: TRBJ2-1
V: TRBV6-5